This TCR beta chain was captured in a study of blood T cell repertoires in COVID-19. Across the study: Acute and convalescent COVID-19 samples came from the United States, Italy and Spain.

Original processing notes: The assay estimated nucleated cells by amplifying reference gene primers. This table comes from immunoSEQ multiplex PCR, and its TCRdb copy is limited to in-frame clones, with some not included. That table furnishes V, J and clone size, whereas the DNA furnished D and trimming. The sample includes tens of thousands of clones, about nine tenths seen only once; the top ten take 1.5%. Germline V lookup: CDR1 MNHEY, CDR2 SMNVEV (reference sequence). CDR3 size: 15 residues. The germline V and J ends were trimmed by 2 bases and 4 bases, with 14 bases remaining between them. The sequenced sample was peripheral blood. V and J are TRBV27 and TRBJ1-1; tentatively, D is TRBD1 (5 bases). This sequence originates from a human donor with active COVID-19. The donor label of this sample is uncertain. CDR3 coding DNA: TGTGCCAGCAGTTTAGGTGGCAGGGTCACCACTGAAGCTTTCTTT. Translation gives CASSLGGRVTTEAFF.